Included here is one T cell receptor beta chain sequence, with context. The data belong to a study of cytomegalovirus exposure and HLA in healthy donors. Study background: As released early, the data held some 80 million unique TCRs from HLA-typed donors.

A multiplex PCR was run with 60 Vbeta primers and 13 Jbeta primers. The assay was immunoSEQ multiplex PCR, and TCRdb's table has in-frame clones only and misses some. The sample shows 140,000 to 150,000 clones, around 80% of them seen only once. The CDR3 length is 13 residues. From germline, CDR1 is MDHEN and CDR2 SYDVKM. The V and J ends lost 3 bases and 6 bases respectively, with 11 bases between them. The receptor's source is a woman aged 25 to 45 in good health and CMV-seronegative. This chain connects TRBV28 to TRBJ1-1, with D possibly being TRBD1 (5 bases). The specimen was PBMCs. CDR3 sequence: CASSLGGLPEAFF. The CDR3 DNA follows: TGTGCCAGCAGTTTGGGGGGACTCCCTGAAGCTTTCTTT.